This is a list of T cell receptor beta chains from one sample in a study of control samples from healthy donors and cancer patients. Measured with immunoSEQ multiplex PCR; TCRdb has only the in-frame clones, and not every one. This table holds approximately 89,000 clones, approximately 89% found once. Sequencing was carried out using blood. All receptors come from a man aged 50 to 60 in good health. Both conserved end residues are part of each CDR3. The D gene is left open where the match is weak. Clone size, where shown, is once, few, many, or a class for clones that have expanded.

length,D,J,V,size,CDR3,DNA
14,.,TRBJ1-2,TRBV6-2/TRBV6-3,few,CASSLTGPGHGYTF,TGTGCCAGCAGTTTAACAGGACCCGGGCATGGCTACACCTTC
14,.,TRBJ2-5,TRBV11-2,.,CASSSGQTRETQYF,TGTGCCAGCAGCTCAGGGCAGACCCGGGAGACCCAGTACTTC
16,.,TRBJ2-1,TRBV7-2,.,CASSLLLASYYNEQFF,TGTGCCAGCAGCTTATTGCTGGCTTCCTATTACAATGAGCAGTTCTTC
14,.,TRBJ1-1,TRBV7-9,.,CASSLVSLGTEAFF,TGTGCCAGCAGCTTAGTTTCCCTTGGGACTGAAGCTTTCTTT
14,.,TRBJ1-2,TRBV28,few,CASSSGQENYGYTF,TGTGCCAGCAGCTCGGGACAAGAAAACTATGGCTACACCTTC
16,.,TRBJ2-7,TRBV27,.,CASSLMLGAKLYEQYF,TGTGCCAGCAGTTTAATGTTAGGGGCAAAACTCTACGAGCAGTACTTC
15,.,TRBJ1-1,TRBV5-1,.,CASSLLGRSNTEAFF,TGCGCCAGCAGCTTGTTGGGACGGTCGAACACTGAAGCTTTCTTT
13,.,TRBJ2-1,TRBV30,.,CAWRARGRNEQFF,TGTGCCTGGAGAGCCAGGGGTAGGAATGAGCAGTTCTTC
14,TRBD1,TRBJ2-1,TRBV5-6,.,CASSFVGQGNEQFF,TGTGCCAGCAGCTTCGTGGGACAGGGCAATGAGCAGTTCTTC
16,TRBD2,TRBJ2-1,TRBV7-9,.,CASSDPGLAAYNEQFF,TGTGCCAGCAGCGACCCGGGACTAGCTGCCTACAATGAGCAGTTCTTC
15,.,TRBJ1-1,TRBV5-1,.,CASSLEVGALTEAFF,TGCGCCAGCAGCTTGGAGGTGGGGGCCCTCACTGAAGCTTTCTTT
12,.,TRBJ1-5,TRBV3-1/TRBV3-2,once,CASSHRDQPQHF,TGTGCCAGCAGCCATCGGGATCAGCCCCAGCATTTT
17,TRBD1,TRBJ2-5,TRBV5-4,.,CASSFPPGDRGLETQYF,TGTGCCAGCAGCTTCCCACCGGGGGACAGGGGGTTGGAGACCCAGTACTTC
15,.,TRBJ2-3,TRBV7-3,.,CASSLSAAGTDTQYF,TGTGCCAGCAGCTTATCCGCAGCGGGCACAGATACGCAGTATTTT
13,.,TRBJ2-7,TRBV19,.,CASSSPGAYEQYF,TGTGCCAGTAGTTCGCCCGGGGCCTACGAGCAGTACTTC
15,.,TRBJ1-3,TRBV5-6,once,CASSLVGASGNTIYF,TGTGCCAGCAGCTTGGTGGGGGCGTCGGGAAACACCATATATTTT
17,TRBD2,TRBJ2-2,TRBV4-2,.,CASSPGLAGGNTGELFF,TGTGCCAGCAGCCCGGGACTAGCGGGGGGGAATACCGGGGAGCTGTTTTTT
18,TRBD1,TRBJ2-3,TRBV9,.,CASTSGTAHVFSTDTQYF,TGTGCCAGCACTTCCGGGACAGCCCACGTATTTAGCACAGATACGCAGTATTTT
13,.,TRBJ1-1,TRBV10-3,.,CASQQGSVAEAFF,TGTGCCAGTCAACAGGGTTCAGTAGCTGAAGCTTTCTTT
16,TRBD2,TRBJ2-3,TRBV9,.,CASSPWTSGITDTQYF,TGTGCCAGCAGCCCGTGGACTAGCGGGATCACAGATACGCAGTATTTT
14,TRBD1,TRBJ1-6,TRBV2,.,CASSSTGAGSPLHF,TGTGCCAGCAGTTCCACAGGGGCTGGTTCACCCCTCCACTTT
15,.,TRBJ2-7,TRBV27,.,CASSLSREKGNEQYF,TGTGCCAGCAGTTTATCGAGGGAGAAAGGGAACGAGCAGTACTTC
16,.,TRBJ1-3,TRBV5-1,.,CASSLMGAASGNTIYF,TGCGCCAGCAGCTTGATGGGGGCCGCCTCTGGAAACACCATATATTTT
13,.,TRBJ1-1,TRBV29-1,.,CSVDGHRNTEAFF,TGCAGCGTTGACGGTCATCGGAACACTGAAGCTTTCTTT
12,.,TRBJ1-2,TRBV28,.,CASSLYGYGYTF,TGTGCCAGCAGTTTATACGGGTATGGCTACACCTTC
12,.,TRBJ2-3,TRBV5-1,once,CASSLTVDTQYF,TGCGCCAGCAGCTTAACGGTCGATACGCAGTATTTT
15,.,TRBJ1-5,TRBV18,.,CASSPRGDGNQPQHF,TGTGCCAGCTCTCCACGGGGGGACGGCAATCAGCCCCAGCATTTT
14,TRBD2,TRBJ2-2,TRBV10-2,.,CASRLAVPTGELFF,TGCGCCAGCAGACTAGCGGTTCCGACCGGGGAGCTGTTTTTT
13,.,TRBJ1-1,TRBV30,.,CAWSSGFGTEAFF,TGTGCCTGGAGTTCTGGGTTTGGCACTGAAGCTTTCTTT
11,.,TRBJ1-2,TRBV10-1,.,CASSGPDGYTF,TGCGCCAGCAGTGGTCCGGATGGCTACACCTTC
13,.,TRBJ1-4,TRBV7-2,.,CASSLEGEQKLFF,TGTGCCAGCAGCTTAGAGGGGGAGCAGAAACTGTTTTTT
14,.,TRBJ1-2,TRBV19,.,CASSIGGGDYGYTF,TGTGCCAGTAGTATAGGAGGCGGGGACTATGGCTACACCTTC
15,.,TRBJ2-5,TRBV18,once,CASSRNGQSQETQYF,TGTGCCAGCTCGCGGAATGGACAGAGTCAAGAGACCCAGTACTTC
12,.,TRBJ1-5,TRBV28,once,CASCRGNQPQHF,TGTGCCAGCTGCCGGGGCAATCAGCCCCAGCATTTT
15,.,TRBJ2-4,TRBV7-2,.,CASSLLGGMGDIQYF,TGTGCCAGCAGCTTACTCGGAGGGATGGGGGACATTCAGTACTTC
14,.,TRBJ2-7,TRBV5-1,few,CASSLSPLSYEQYF,TGCGCCAGCAGCTTGAGTCCTCTCTCCTACGAGCAGTACTTC
17,.,TRBJ2-7,TRBV11-2,.,CASSLGVWGLNPYEQYF,TGTGCCAGCAGCTTAGGGGTCTGGGGACTGAATCCCTACGAGCAGTACTTC
15,TRBD1,TRBJ1-3,TRBV25-1,once,CASSGGQSPGNTIYF,TGTGCCAGCAGTGGGGGACAGTCTCCTGGAAACACCATATATTTT
15,.,TRBJ2-3,TRBV5-4,.,CASSLDRVGTDTQYF,TGTGCCAGCAGCTTGGACAGGGTTGGCACAGATACGCAGTATTTT
15,TRBD2,TRBJ2-1,TRBV4-3,once,CASSNRLAGGDEQFF,TGCGCCAGCAGCAATAGACTAGCGGGGGGCGATGAGCAGTTCTTC
14,.,TRBJ1-2,TRBV10-3,.,CAISVLGVDYGYTF,TGTGCCATCAGTGTATTGGGGGTTGACTATGGCTACACCTTC
15,.,TRBJ1-3,TRBV3-1/TRBV3-2,few,CASSQDLQSGNTIYF,TGTGCCAGCAGCCAAGACCTACAGTCAGGAAACACCATATATTTT
15,TRBD1,TRBJ1-1,TRBV18,.,CASSPQDRENTEAFF,TGTGCCAGCTCACCGCAGGACAGGGAAAACACTGAAGCTTTCTTT
17,.,TRBJ1-3,TRBV28,.,CASSFTGGQGSGNTIYF,TGTGCCAGCAGTTTTACGGGGGGCCAGGGATCTGGAAACACCATATATTTT
17,.,TRBJ1-1,TRBV6-2/TRBV6-3,.,CASSLVWGSYPNTEAFF,TGTGCCAGCAGCCTGGTGTGGGGGTCTTACCCTAACACTGAAGCTTTCTTT
12,.,TRBJ2-5,TRBV7-8,.,CASSPAVETQYF,TGTGCCAGCAGCCCAGCGGTAGAGACCCAGTACTTC
14,.,TRBJ2-3,TRBV6-6,.,CASSQGGGTDTQYF,TGTGCCAGCAGCCAAGGTGGGGGCACAGATACGCAGTATTTT
19,TRBD1,TRBJ1-5,TRBV24-1,.,CATSDLATPTGQGYQPQHF,TGTGCCACCAGTGATTTGGCGACTCCGACAGGACAGGGGTATCAGCCCCAGCATTTT
14,TRBD1,TRBJ1-5,TRBV28,.,CASSPRDRAAPQHF,TGTGCCAGCAGTCCCCGGGACAGGGCCGCCCCCCAGCATTTT
15,.,TRBJ2-2,TRBV30,.,CAWRPSGRLTGELFF,TGTGCCTGGAGACCCTCGGGACGTCTCACCGGGGAGCTGTTTTTT
20,.,TRBJ2-3,TRBV7-2,.,CASSLASPGVAWRGTDTQYF,TGTGCCAGCAGCTTAGCATCCCCGGGTGTGGCCTGGAGGGGCACAGATACGCAGTATTTT